Each of the 15 T cell receptor beta chains below was sequenced from the same sample in a study of shared clonotypes between healthy human individuals. Sequencing used immunoSEQ multiplex PCR; TCRdb keeps in-frame clones, though not all of them. The table records more than 900,000 clones, 75% to 80% of them present only once. Sequencing used memory CD4+ T cells from PBMCs. Subset reported: CD45RA-negative fraction. These receptors originate from a man aged 18 to 35 in good health. Some clones in this sample may be carry-over from other donors' samples.

V usage is TRBV28 and J usage is TRBJ2-7; 10 nucleotides match TRBD2. There are 16 residues in the CDR3. V was clipped by 8 bases and J by 0 bases; unmatched bases: 10. Germline V gene data show CDR1 as MDHEN and CDR2 as SYDVKM. The CDR3 spells CASRPGLAVNSYEQYF. CDR3 bases: TGTGCCAGCCGCCCCGGACTAGCGGTAAACTCCTACGAGCAGTACTTC. The full variable domain, its missing parts supplied by reference TRBV28 and TRBJ2-7, is DVKVTQSSRYLVKRTGEKVFLECVQDMDHENMFWYRQDPGLGLRLIYFSYDVKMKEKGDIPEGYSVSREKKERFSLILESASTNQTSMYLCASRPGLAVNSYEQYFGPGTRLTVT.

This clone was picked up a small number of times. This rearrangement joins TRBV7-8 to TRBJ1-2; 7 nucleotides align to TRBD1. V dropped 8 bases and J dropped 0; count of bases not matched to a gene: 3. Looked up from germline, CDR1 is SGHVS and CDR2 is FQNEAQ. The CDR3 runs to 13 residues. The DNA of the CDR3 is TGTGCCAGCGTGACAGGGCCTAACTATGGCTACACCTTC. Residues: CASVTGPNYGYTF.

A remark on this clone: A far larger clone lies a single base away; this is likely a read error. The chain links TRBV2 to TRBJ2-5; 11 bases fit TRBD2. The V gene's germline CDR1 is SNHLY and CDR2 FYNNEI. This CDR3 comprises 15 residues. CDR3 residues: CATPGASGRSYEQHF. CDR3 DNA: TGTGCCACACCCGGGGCTAGCGGGAGGTCCTACGAGCAGCACTTC.

The rearrangement links TRBV28 to TRBJ1-2, with D unclear. CDR1 and CDR2 from the germline V gene are MDHEN and SYDVKM. The CDR3 sequence is 11 residues long. V gave up 2 bases and J gave up 6 bases, with 4 bases separating them. The CDR3 is CASSLSNGYTF. CDR3 DNA sequence: TGTGCCAGCAGTTTAAGTAATGGCTACACCTTC.

CDR3 residues: CASSLGPGEDGYTF. CDR3 coding DNA: TGCGCCAGCAGCTTGGGGCCAGGTGAAGATGGCTACACCTTC. The J gene is TRBJ1-2, the V gene TRBV5-1; unclear D gene. This CDR3 region has 14 residues. The V gene lost 0 bases and the J gene lost 6 bases, with 12 bases spanning the gap. Germline V gene data show CDR1 as SGHRS and CDR2 as YFSETQ.

Notes on this clone: Other DNA sequences of this sample code for an identical CDR3. The V and J genes are TRBV28 and TRBJ1-2, with D unresolved. This CDR3 region has 13 residues. In germline, CDR1 is MDHEN, CDR2 SYDVKM. V lost 2 bases to trimming and J lost 0 bases, with 4 bases between them. The CDR3 loop is CASSLDANYGYTF. DNA for the CDR3: TGTGCCAGCAGTTTAGACGCTAACTATGGCTACACCTTC.

The genes are TRBV10-3 and TRBJ2-5; D tentatively fits TRBD1 or TRBD2 (5 bases each). The ends were cut back, 2 bases at V and 2 bases at J, with 12 bases in the middle. The V gene's germline CDR1 is ENHRY and CDR2 SYGVKD. The CDR3 consists of 15 residues. This CDR3 is CAISEPGTQQETQYF. The CDR3 DNA is TGTGCCATCAGTGAGCCAGGGACCCAACAAGAGACCCAGTACTTC.

A few counts support this clone. The chain employs TRBV27 and TRBJ2-2; D perhaps matches TRBD1 (5 bases). The V gene lost 5 bases and the J gene lost 2 bases, with 12 bases spanning the gap. The CDR3 is 15 residues long. Germline values: CDR1 MNHEY, CDR2 SMNVEV (reference sequence). The CDR3 sequence is CASSLDTINTGELFF. CDR3 DNA: TGTGCCAGCAGTCTGGACACCATAAACACCGGGGAGCTGTTTTTT.

The chain is built from TRBV14 and TRBJ2-2; maybe TRBD1 (6 bases). V shed 6 bases and J shed 2 bases, with 13 bases lying between them. The CDR3 is made up of 15 amino acids. Germline V gives CDR1 SGHDN, CDR2 FVKESK. CDR3 sequence: CASSRFRGNTGELFF. DNA of the CDR3: TGTGCCAGCAGTCGCTTCAGGGGAAACACCGGGGAGCTGTTTTTT.

The gene calls are TRBV5-1 and TRBJ1-1; 7 bases align to TRBD1. Trimming took 2 bases from V and 5 from J; bases not matched to a gene: 6. Looked up from germline, CDR1 is SGHRS and CDR2 is YFSETQ. The CDR3 runs 14 residues. CDR3 sequence: CASSFSGGRTEAFF. Here the CDR3 DNA reads TGCGCCAGCAGCTTTTCAGGGGGGCGGACTGAAGCTTTCTTT.

This clone appeared once. This CDR3 reads CASSPSGGEQYF. In DNA form, the CDR3 reads TGTGCCAGCAGCCCAAGCGGGGGCGAGCAGTACTTC. This rearrangement joins TRBV7-9 to TRBJ2-7; 8 positions match TRBD2. The CDR3 length is 12 residues. Trimming took 5 bases from V and 6 from J; bases not matched to a gene: 3. Looked up from germline, CDR1 is SEHNR and CDR2 is FQNEAQ (reference sequence).

The rearrangement links TRBV5-1 to TRBJ1-3, with TRBD1 matching over 7 bases. The V segment lost 0 bases and the J segment 0 bases; nucleotides outside the gene matches: 6. The CDR3 covers 17 residues. Germline V gene sequence: CDR1 SGHRS, CDR2 YFSETQ. CDR3 residues: CASSLGGTDFSGNTIYF. The CDR3 DNA follows: TGCGCCAGCAGCTTGGGGGGGACAGACTTCTCTGGAAACACCATATATTTT.

The chain couples TRBV4-2 to TRBJ2-1; 8 bases map to TRBD2. The length of the CDR3 is 17 residues. CDR1 and CDR2 (germline): LGHNA, YNFKEQ. With 4 bases clipped from V and 0 bases from J, the junction kept 8 bases outside the gene matches. The CDR3 reads CASSPVAGLNSYNEQFF. The CDR3 region has the DNA TGTGCCAGCAGCCCCGTAGCGGGGCTCAACTCCTACAATGAGCAGTTCTTC.

This chain joins TRBV5-1 and TRBJ1-1, with unresolved D. V lost 0 bases and J lost 3, with 12 bases in between. Per germline, CDR1 SGHRS and CDR2 YFSETQ. This CDR3 is built from 15 residues. The CDR3 here is CASSLALERDTEAFF. CDR3 sequence (DNA): TGCGCCAGCAGCTTGGCGCTAGAGCGGGACACTGAAGCTTTCTTT.

J is TRBJ1-2 and V is TRBV5-1; D perhaps matches TRBD1 (5 bases). This CDR3 is 13 amino acids long. Trimming took 3 bases from V and 4 from J, leaving 10 bases between them. Germline lookup yields CDR1 SGHRS and CDR2 YFSETQ. As DNA, the CDR3 is TGCGCCAGCAGCTATGACGACAGCTATGGCTACACCTTC. Protein: CASSYDDSYGYTF.